The 8 T cell receptor beta chains in this list originate from one sample, sequenced in a study of Ad26.COV2.S vaccination and SARS-CoV-2 variants. Method: immunoSEQ multiplex PCR; TCRdb's copy keeps in-frame clones and lacks some. The sample lists 87,000 or so clones, roughly 84% seen once, with about 16% in the top ten. The input for sequencing was peripheral blood, taken after recovery from COVID-19. Receptors originate from a human donor who had recovered from COVID-19.

The sample holds one count of this clone. J is TRBJ1-2 and V is TRBV24-1, with D perhaps TRBD1 (5 bases). The germline CDR1 and CDR2 sequences are KGHDR and SFDVKD. There are 11 residues in the CDR3. The V and J ends lost 4 bases and 10 bases respectively, with 9 bases between them. CDR3 sequence reads: CATSEGRNYTF. The CDR3, as DNA: TGTGCCACCAGTGAGGGACGGAACTACACCTTC.

The rearrangement links TRBV4-3 to TRBJ1-2, with D tentatively TRBD1 (6 bases). Trimming pared 5 bases from V and 4 bases from J, leaving 11 bases between. The germline V gene encodes CDR1 LGHNA and CDR2 YSLEER. The length of the CDR3 is 13 residues. CDR3 sequence (DNA): TGCGCCAGCAGCGGGGAGACAGGCTATGGCTACACCTTC. Translation gives CASSGETGYGYTF.

The table lists this clone with a few counts. The chain uses TRBV5-8 and TRBJ2-6; D not resolved. The V and J ends lost 4 bases and 3 bases respectively, with 11 bases between them. The CDR3 contains 15 residues. CDR1 is SGHTS and CDR2 is YDEGEE in the germline V gene. For the CDR3, the DNA is TGTGCCAGCAGCCCCTGGCTAGGTGGGGCCAACGTCCTGACTTTC. Residues: CASSPWLGGANVLTF.

CDR3 region: CASSARQDPYEQYF. The CDR3 nucleotides read TGTGCCAGCAGCGCAAGACAGGACCCCTACGAGCAGTACTTC. The chain combines TRBV7-8 with TRBJ2-7; D is possibly TRBD1 (6 bases). Germline values: CDR1 SGHVS, CDR2 FQNEAQ. The CDR3 contains 14 residues. Trimming took off 5 bases at V and 2 bases at J, with 13 bases between the two ends.

This clone was picked up many times. This chain joins TRBV24-1 and TRBJ2-5; 12 nucleotides align to TRBD2. Germline V gives CDR1 KGHDR, CDR2 SFDVKD. V trimming: 3 bases; J trimming: 5 bases; junction bases outside the gene matches: 0. The length of the CDR3 is 14 residues. The CDR3 spells CATSDTSGRETQYF. In DNA form, the CDR3 reads TGTGCCACCAGTGATACTAGCGGGAGGGAGACCCAGTACTTC.

The rearrangement uses TRBV9 and TRBJ2-5; 13 bases fit TRBD2. CDR1 is SGDLS, CDR2 YYNGEE, per germline. V dropped 1 base and J dropped 5; count of bases not matched to a gene: 5. The CDR3 spans 16 residues. This CDR3 is CASSVRTSGRGETQYF. In DNA form, the CDR3 reads TGTGCCAGCAGCGTAAGGACTAGCGGGAGAGGGGAGACCCAGTACTTC.

The chain has TRBV7-8 and TRBJ1-1; D might be TRBD1 (5 bases). Trimming took off 4 bases at V and 2 bases at J, with 8 bases between the two ends. The CDR3 consists of 13 residues. CDR1 is SGHVS, CDR2 FQNEAQ, per germline. The CDR3 coding sequence is TGTGCCAGCAGCTGGGACGGTAACACTGAAGCTTTCTTT. Protein product: CASSWDGNTEAFF.

The genes are TRBV11-1 and TRBJ1-4, with D possibly being TRBD1 (5 bases). From germline, CDR1 is SGHAT and CDR2 FQDESV (reference sequence). This CDR3 is 15 amino acids long. The V and J ends lost 3 bases and 4 bases respectively, with 12 bases between them. In DNA, the CDR3 is TGTGCCAGCAGCTTCCAACAGGCACTTAATGAAAAACTGTTTTTT. Its protein product is CASSFQQALNEKLFF.